The 15 T cell receptor beta chains below all came from one sample that was sequenced in a study of lymphopenia after photon versus proton radiotherapy. Some clones are missing from TCRdb's copy, which holds only in-frame ones; the method was immunoSEQ multiplex PCR. The sample records around 53,000 clones, about four fifths being singletons. The sequencing here drew on peripheral blood, taken from a patient treated with photon-based radiotherapy. The receptors stem from a man aged 50 to 60 with gastric cancer.

The chain uses TRBV14 and TRBJ2-4, with 14 bases that match TRBD2. Germline lookup yields CDR1 SGHDN and CDR2 FVKESK. V dropped 4 bases and J dropped 0; count of bases not matched to a gene: 5. CDR3 length: 18 residues. The CDR3 coding sequence is TGTGCCAGCAGCCTAGGGACTAGCGGGAGAATAGCCAAAAACATTCAGTACTTC. Its translation: CASSLGTSGRIAKNIQYF.

The V call is TRBV10-1, the J call TRBJ2-1, with TRBD2 as a possible D gene (6 bases). The V end lost 8 bases, the J end lost 7 bases, and 18 bases lay between the germline ends. Germline lookup yields CDR1 WNHNN and CDR2 SYGVQD (reference sequence). This CDR3 region has 14 residues. Written as DNA, the CDR3 is TGCGCCAGCTCTAAGGGAGGCGGAATAAATGAGCAGTTCTTC. This codes for CASSKGGGINEQFF.

The gene calls are TRBV7-3 and TRBJ2-1, with TRBD2 matching 10 bases. The CDR3 runs 19 residues. Trimming at V came to 5 bases and at J to 0 bases, leaving 13 bases not matched to a gene. From germline, CDR1 is SGHTA and CDR2 FQGTGA. The CDR3 coding sequence is TGTGCCAGCAGCCTCTCGCCGGGACTAGCGCCGAGCTCCTACAATGAGCAGTTCTTC. Its translation is CASSLSPGLAPSSYNEQFF.

The V gene is TRBV9, the J gene TRBJ1-3, with TRBD1 matching 7 bases. The CDR3 is made up of 16 amino acids. Losses at the gene ends were 4 bases for V and 0 bases for J; bases not matched to a gene: 7. Germline V gives CDR1 SGDLS, CDR2 YYNGEE. CDR3 coding DNA: TGTGCCAGCAGCTTAGGGGGCCTCTTCTCTGGAAACACCATATATTTT. This gives the protein CASSLGGLFSGNTIYF. Full variable domain (missing parts from reference TRBV9 and TRBJ1-3): DSGVTQTPKHLITATGQRVTLRCSPRSGDLSVYWYQQSLDQGLQFLIQYYNGEERAKGNILERFSAQQFPDLHSELNLSSLELGDSALYFCASSLGGLFSGNTIYFGEGSWLTVV.

The genes are TRBV5-1 and TRBJ2-1; perhaps TRBD2 as D (6 bases). V was pared by 0 bases and J by 2 bases, with 12 bases between. Germline CDR1 SGHRS, CDR2 YFSETQ. The CDR3 is made up of 16 amino acids. The CDR3 is CASSLAVGGPYNEQFF. CDR3 nucleotides: TGCGCCAGCAGCTTGGCCGTAGGAGGGCCCTACAATGAGCAGTTCTTC.

This clone turned up a few times. This rearrangement joins TRBV19 to TRBJ1-3; D is unresolved. Germline V lookup: CDR1 LNHDA, CDR2 SQIVND (reference sequence). This CDR3 is built from 15 residues. Trimming left V 7 bases short and J 0 bases short, with 13 bases between. The CDR3 DNA follows: TGTGCCAGTAAAACAGACGGCCGCTCTGGAAACACCATATATTTT. It encodes CASKTDGRSGNTIYF.

This sequence joins TRBV7-3 and TRBJ2-3, with TRBD1 as a possible D gene (6 bases). CDR3 length: 15 amino acids. V was clipped by 5 bases and J by 2 bases, with 14 bases between them. From germline, CDR1 is SGHTA and CDR2 FQGTGA. The CDR3 nucleotides read TGTGCCAGCAGCGTGAGGGGGTCCCACACAGATACGCAGTATTTT. It codes for CASSVRGSHTDTQYF.

This clone was counted a single time. This chain's CDR3 is CASSLFGGGAPPSHEQYF. The CDR3 region has the DNA TGCGCCAGCAGCCTCTTTGGGGGGGGCGCCCCTCCATCGCACGAGCAGTACTTC. V and J are TRBV5-1 and TRBJ2-7; TRBD2 is a possible D gene (7 bases). With 4 bases removed from V and 5 bases from J, the gap between germline ends came to 28 bases. This CDR3 is 18 amino acids long. Germline V gives CDR1 SGHRS, CDR2 YFSETQ.

This chain joins TRBV7-2 and TRBJ2-7, with a weak D call TRBD2 (6 bases). CDR1 is SGHTA and CDR2 is FQGNSA in the germline V gene. V lost 5 bases, J lost 3 bases, and 8 bases lay in between. The CDR3 is 12 residues long. The CDR3: CASSQTSYEQYF. Here the CDR3 DNA reads TGTGCCAGCAGCCAGACTAGCTACGAGCAGTACTTC.

The CDR3, as DNA: TGTGCCAGCAGGATGCTCACTCCAAGCTACAATGAGCAGTTCTTC. It translates to CASRMLTPSYNEQFF. The chain employs TRBV28 and TRBJ2-1, with D unclear. From germline, CDR1 is MDHEN and CDR2 SYDVKM. CDR3 length: 15 residues. V lost 6 bases and J 3 bases, leaving 15 bases between the germline ends.

The J gene is TRBJ1-2, the V gene TRBV9; 7 nucleotides match TRBD1. From germline, CDR1 is SGDLS and CDR2 YYNGEE. V dropped 3 bases and J dropped 4; count of bases not matched to a gene: 6. This CDR3 spans 14 amino acids. Here the CDR3 DNA reads TGTGCCAGCAGCGAGGAGGGGGCCGGCTATGGCTACACCTTC. Protein: CASSEEGAGYGYTF.

The CDR3 DNA sequence: TGTGCCAGCAGTGCTAGGGCTAGCGGGAGCCACGAGCAGTACTTC. Translated: CASSARASGSHEQYF. The J gene is TRBJ2-7, the V gene TRBV2; TRBD2 aligns across 10 bases. Germline CDR1 SNHLY, CDR2 FYNNEI. This CDR3 comprises 15 residues. V was clipped by 4 bases and J by 5 bases; unmatched bases: 8.

The chain is built from TRBV19 and TRBJ2-3; no reliable D call. The CDR3 covers 13 residues. The ends were cut back, 3 bases at V and 2 bases at J, with 6 bases in the middle. Looked up from germline, CDR1 is LNHDA and CDR2 is SQIVND (reference sequence). CDR3 in amino acids: CASSMVVTDTQYF. CDR3 DNA: TGTGCCAGTAGTATGGTCGTCACAGATACGCAGTATTTT.

This chain joins TRBV5-1 and TRBJ2-6; TRBD2 agrees at 14 bases. This CDR3 has 21 residues. The V gene's germline CDR1 is SGHRS and CDR2 YFSETQ. J was trimmed by 0 bases and V by 4 bases; bases with no gene match: 12. The CDR3 loop reads CASSALPGLAGVSSGANVLTF. The CDR3 region has the DNA TGCGCCAGCAGCGCGCTTCCGGGACTAGCGGGAGTCTCCTCTGGGGCCAACGTCCTGACTTTC.

CDR3 bases: TGTGCCAGCAGCGTGACTAGCGGGAGTCAGTATGAGCAGTACTTC. The encoded protein is CASSVTSGSQYEQYF. The chain recombines TRBV9 with TRBJ2-7, with 12 bases fitting TRBD2. This CDR3 spans 15 amino acids. The J segment lost 7 bases and the V segment lost 2 bases, leaving 7 bases of the junction unmatched. Germline assignment: CDR1 SGDLS and CDR2 YYNGEE. The full variable domain, its missing parts supplied by reference TRBV9 and TRBJ2-7, is DSGVTQTPKHLITATGQRVTLRCSPRSGDLSVYWYQQSLDQGLQFLIQYYNGEERAKGNILERFSAQQFPDLHSELNLSSLELGDSALYFCASSVTSGSQYEQYFGPGTRLTVT.